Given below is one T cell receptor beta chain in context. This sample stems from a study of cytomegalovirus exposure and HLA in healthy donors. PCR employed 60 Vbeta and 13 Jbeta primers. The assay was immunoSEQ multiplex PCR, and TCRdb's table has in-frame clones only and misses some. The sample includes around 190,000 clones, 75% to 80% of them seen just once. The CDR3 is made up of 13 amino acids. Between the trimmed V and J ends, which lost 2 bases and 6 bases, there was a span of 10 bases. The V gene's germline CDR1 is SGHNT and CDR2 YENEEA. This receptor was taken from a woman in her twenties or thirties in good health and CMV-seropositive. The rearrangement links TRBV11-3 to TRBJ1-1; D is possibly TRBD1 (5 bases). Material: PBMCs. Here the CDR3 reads CASSLSQGAEAFF. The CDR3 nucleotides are TGTGCCAGCAGCTTATCCCAGGGCGCTGAAGCTTTCTTT. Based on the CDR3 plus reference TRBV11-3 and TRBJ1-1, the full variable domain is EAGVVQSPRYKIIEKKQPVAFWCNPISGHNTLYWYLQNLGQGPELLIRYENEEAVDDSQLPKDRFSAERLKGVDSTLKIQPAELGDSAVYLCASSLSQGAEAFFGQGTRLTVV.